These T cell receptor beta chains were read from a single sample in a study of T cells in Graves' hyperthyroidism and ophthalmopathy. TCRdb used MiXCR to reprocess the multiplex PCR reads, holding one entry per CDR3 protein. The sample has about 300,000 distinct CDR3 sequences, over 15% seen once. Sequencing was performed on blood. The source is a young man with Graves' hyperthyroidism. The CDR3 runs from the conserved cysteine through the conserved F or W. Fields, in order: J gene, V gene, CDR3 protein.

J gene: TRBJ2-2
V gene: TRBV24-1
CDR3 protein: CATSLGTANTGELFF

J gene: TRBJ2-5
V gene: TRBV7-3
CDR3 protein: CASSQGLAPQETQYF

J gene: TRBJ1-3
V gene: TRBV7-9
CDR3 protein: CASSPPEGGSGNTIYF

J gene: TRBJ2-1
V gene: TRBV28
CDR3 protein: CASSLGGLPNNEQFF

J gene: TRBJ1-1
V gene: TRBV30
CDR3 protein: CAWSAPPTGMNTEAFF

J gene: TRBJ2-1
V gene: TRBV11-2
CDR3 protein: CASTRGREGGEQFF

J gene: TRBJ2-3
V gene: TRBV12-3/TRBV12-4
CDR3 protein: CASSLGIGIQTDTQYF

J gene: TRBJ2-7
V gene: TRBV7-8
CDR3 protein: CASSFTRWTGSSYEQYF

J gene: TRBJ1-1
V gene: TRBV20-1
CDR3 protein: CSASRGGAEAFF

J gene: TRBJ2-3
V gene: TRBV5-6
CDR3 protein: CASSSGQGATDTQYF

J gene: TRBJ1-2
V gene: TRBV5-5
CDR3 protein: CASSLSSASEGYTF

J gene: TRBJ1-1
V gene: TRBV15
CDR3 protein: CATSRDRTGNTEAFF

J gene: TRBJ2-1
V gene: TRBV19
CDR3 protein: CASKSSGFYNEQFF

J gene: TRBJ2-7
V gene: TRBV14
CDR3 protein: CASSLSGIDYEQYF

J gene: TRBJ2-7
V gene: TRBV28
CDR3 protein: CASSPHYWEQYF

J gene: TRBJ1-5
V gene: TRBV18
CDR3 protein: CASSLSTGNSNQPQHF

J gene: TRBJ2-1
V gene: TRBV29-1
CDR3 protein: CSVLLAGIYNEQFF

J gene: TRBJ2-1
V gene: TRBV12-3/TRBV12-4
CDR3 protein: CASSGGDEQFF

J gene: TRBJ2-3
V gene: TRBV5-5
CDR3 protein: CASSYELKDTQYF

J gene: TRBJ2-6
V gene: TRBV12-3/TRBV12-4
CDR3 protein: CASSLLFGTGANVLTF

J gene: TRBJ2-3
V gene: TRBV6-2/TRBV6-3
CDR3 protein: CASLADTQYF

J gene: TRBJ2-5
V gene: TRBV9
CDR3 protein: CASSVAPASQETQYF

J gene: TRBJ1-1
V gene: TRBV30
CDR3 protein: CAWSDITLEAFF

J gene: TRBJ2-7
V gene: TRBV11-2
CDR3 protein: CASSFTSGASYEQYF

J gene: TRBJ2-7
V gene: TRBV18
CDR3 protein: CASSPTADYEQYF

J gene: TRBJ2-7
V gene: TRBV19
CDR3 protein: CASSLGAGGGEQYF

J gene: TRBJ2-4
V gene: TRBV5-8
CDR3 protein: CASGYRTGVDIQYF

J gene: TRBJ2-1
V gene: TRBV11-2
CDR3 protein: CASSSGPTDEQFF

J gene: TRBJ2-7
V gene: TRBV20-1
CDR3 protein: CSATDYLSSYEQYF

J gene: TRBJ2-5
V gene: TRBV5-1
CDR3 protein: CASTGGGRRETQYF

J gene: TRBJ2-7
V gene: TRBV19
CDR3 protein: CASSIPGQGVYEQYF

J gene: TRBJ2-6
V gene: TRBV5-1
CDR3 protein: CASSLDSRVRQAGANVLTF

J gene: TRBJ2-1
V gene: TRBV7-2
CDR3 protein: CASSPDPSGSYDEQFF

J gene: TRBJ1-5
V gene: TRBV7-8
CDR3 protein: CASSSTNRTGRNQPQHF

J gene: TRBJ1-1
V gene: TRBV2
CDR3 protein: CASLGSTTGGAFF

J gene: TRBJ1-1
V gene: TRBV5-1
CDR3 protein: CASSGREAFEAFF

J gene: TRBJ2-2
V gene: TRBV2
CDR3 protein: CASREGLAVNTGELFF

J gene: TRBJ2-5
V gene: TRBV7-3
CDR3 protein: CASSSPGLSETQYF

J gene: TRBJ2-6
V gene: TRBV28
CDR3 protein: CASSSGQMRANVLTF

J gene: TRBJ2-7
V gene: TRBV5-1
CDR3 protein: CASSLGGTVQQYF

J gene: TRBJ2-5
V gene: TRBV5-5
CDR3 protein: CASSLHYLGAGEGETQYF

J gene: TRBJ1-2
V gene: TRBV5-4
CDR3 protein: CASSRTGGSDYGYTF

J gene: TRBJ1-1
V gene: TRBV29-1
CDR3 protein: CSVGGQVDTEAFF

J gene: TRBJ2-1
V gene: TRBV6-2/TRBV6-3
CDR3 protein: CASRQTANNEQFF

J gene: TRBJ2-1
V gene: TRBV6-1
CDR3 protein: CASSEGVSGSDEQFF

J gene: TRBJ2-7
V gene: TRBV7-9
CDR3 protein: CASSSGQGSRYEQYF

J gene: TRBJ2-2
V gene: TRBV27
CDR3 protein: CASSLNGELFF

J gene: TRBJ2-1
V gene: TRBV10-1
CDR3 protein: CASSEKPRNEQFF

J gene: TRBJ2-1
V gene: TRBV11-2
CDR3 protein: CASSPRLADYNEQFF